A single count supports the clone carrying this T cell receptor beta chain. Its antigen is not identified. CDR3 size: 16 residues. Trimming removed 2 bases at V and 1 base at J, with 14 bases between. Looked up from germline, CDR1 is SGHVS and CDR2 is FQNEAQ. The data derive from a study of cytomegalovirus exposure and HLA in healthy donors. Findings of the study overall: Many donors carried some public TCRs, although rarity characterized most TCR sequences. Prediction of most subjects' HLA-A and HLA-B alleles by TCR beta sequences was reportedly accurate. A missense DCLRE1C variant was associated with V- and J-gene trimming of TCR beta chains in a later analysis, and an independent cohort replicated the association. In a later analysis, DRB1 alleles had the most associated TCRs; HLA-C alleles the fewest.

Primers: 60 Vbeta forward and 13 Jbeta reverse. Repertoires were generated with immunoSEQ multiplex PCR, while TCRdb's copy carries only in-frame clones and drops some. This sample has about 120,000 clones, with about 76% found just once. The source of this sequence is a woman in her 40s in good health and CMV-seropositive. Sequenced: PBMCs. The chain recombines TRBV7-8 with TRBJ1-1; D gene uncertain. CDR3 nucleotide sequence: TGTGCCAGCAGCTTACCTCCACGGAGACCGAACACTGAAGCTTTCTTT. Residues: CASSLPPRRPNTEAFF.